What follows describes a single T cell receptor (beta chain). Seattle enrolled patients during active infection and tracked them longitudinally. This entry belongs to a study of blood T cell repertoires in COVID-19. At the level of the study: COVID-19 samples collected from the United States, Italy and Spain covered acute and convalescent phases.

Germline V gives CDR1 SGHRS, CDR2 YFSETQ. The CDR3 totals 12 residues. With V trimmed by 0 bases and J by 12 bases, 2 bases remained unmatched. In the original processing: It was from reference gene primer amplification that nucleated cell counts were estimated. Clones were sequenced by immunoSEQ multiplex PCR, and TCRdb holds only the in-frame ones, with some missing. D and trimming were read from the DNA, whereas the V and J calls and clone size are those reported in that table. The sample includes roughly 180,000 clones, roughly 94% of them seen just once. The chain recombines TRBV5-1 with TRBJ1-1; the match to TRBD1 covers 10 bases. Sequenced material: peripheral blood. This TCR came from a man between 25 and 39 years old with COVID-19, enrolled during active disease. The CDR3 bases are TGCGCCAGCAGCTTGGGACAGGGGGCTTCTTTCTTT. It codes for CASSLGQGASFF.